This TCR beta chain was obtained from a study of vaccination effects on CD4 cells after COVID-19. The germline V and J ends were trimmed by 2 bases and 6 bases, with 17 bases remaining between them. Germline-derived CDR1 and CDR2 are SGHTA and FQGNSA. The CDR3 sequence is 17 residues long. Upon completion of approximately ten days in culture, CD4+ T cells were isolated. Clones were read by immunoSEQ multiplex PCR, and TCRdb kept only the in-frame ones, dropping some. This table holds about 64,000 clones, 55% to 75% found once. This clone has only a few counts. Its antigen is undetermined. The chain uses TRBV7-2 and TRBJ1-6; perhaps TRBD1 as D (6 bases). The receptor was derived from a human donor who had a prior SARS-CoV-2 infection. Specimen: CD4+ T cells from PBMCs cultured without peptide, collected before COVID-19 vaccination. In nucleotides, the CDR3 is TGTGCCAGCAGCTTACGGGGGCCAGAATGGGGTAATTCACCCCTCCACTTT. Translating gives CASSLRGPEWGNSPLHF.